This T cell receptor (beta chain) was documented in a study of OX40 agonist ivuxolimab in advanced cancers. General study points: Some nonresponders likewise displayed low normalized T-cell clonal expansion. Among patients with partial responses at 0.1-3.0 mg/kg, clonal expansion was among the lowest.

Concerning this clone: Its cognate antigen is unknown.

Method: immunoSEQ multiplex PCR; TCRdb's copy keeps in-frame clones and lacks some. The profile shows some 46,000 clones, about 90% of them singletons. In germline, CDR1 is MRHNA, CDR2 SNTAGT. The V and J ends lost 6 bases and 2 bases respectively, with 8 bases between them. The CDR3 extends over 13 amino acids. V gene TRBV6-4 combines with J gene TRBJ1-3; D remains ambiguous. This TCR was recovered from an adult with an advanced solid tumor such as melanoma, head and neck, liver or kidney cancer. The material was CD4+ or CD8+ T cells sorted from blood, obtained in a trial of the OX40 agonist ivuxolimab. The CDR3 DNA reads TGTGCCAGCAGAGGTGGCACTGGAAACACCATATATTTT. Its protein product is CASRGGTGNTIYF.